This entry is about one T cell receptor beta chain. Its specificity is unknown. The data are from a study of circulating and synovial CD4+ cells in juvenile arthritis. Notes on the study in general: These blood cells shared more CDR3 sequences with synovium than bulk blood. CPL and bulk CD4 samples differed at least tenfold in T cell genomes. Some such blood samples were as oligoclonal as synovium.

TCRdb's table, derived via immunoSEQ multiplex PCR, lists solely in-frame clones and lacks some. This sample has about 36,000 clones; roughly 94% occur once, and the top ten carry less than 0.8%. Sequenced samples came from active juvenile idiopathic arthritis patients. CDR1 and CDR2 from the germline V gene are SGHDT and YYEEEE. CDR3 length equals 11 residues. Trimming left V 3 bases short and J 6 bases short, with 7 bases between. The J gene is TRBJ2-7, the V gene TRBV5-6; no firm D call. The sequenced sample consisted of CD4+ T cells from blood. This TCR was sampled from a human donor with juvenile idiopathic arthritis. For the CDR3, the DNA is TGTGCCAGCAGCTATTCCAGCGAGCAGTACTTC. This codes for CASSYSSEQYF.